This T cell receptor (beta chain) was found in a study of blood T cells in healthy people across ages (dated by TCRdb to about 2015). Study-level background: In model experiments, template switching captured about one uniquely barcoded TCR beta cDNA molecule for every two T cells. Two additional independent replicas of 1 million unique cDNA reads from the same blood draw were analyzed for two donors (one aged 18 to 29 and one aged 80 or older). Donors of different ages were randomly distributed across sequencing lanes to avoid experimental bias. Four age groups were formed from the donors: young (average about 15 years), middle-aged (approximately 39), aged (62) and long-lived (around 82). The study measured age-related changes in TCR beta repertoire diversity using deep sequencing normalized with unique cDNA molecular identifiers. Results the study describes overall, beyond this receptor: Estimates of total diversity from one million sequenced T cells were regarded as lower bounds and underestimates. The percentage of naive T cells measured by flow cytometry correlated strongly with observed TCR beta diversity. Compared with the aged group, the long-lived group had more naive CD4+ T cells, fewer expanded clones and increased TCR diversity, suggesting age selection. As age increased, observed TCR beta diversity per million T cells dropped in a roughly linear way, and a significant reduction was already evident by age 40. Conclusive comparison of naive and antigen-experienced compartments was prevented by the profiling of bulk unsorted PBMCs. Because donor CMV infection status was unknown, age-related changes in expanded clonotypes were potentially confounded.

Systemically healthy Caucasian individuals from Russia, over 30 in total and aged roughly 6 to 90 years, were included as donors. Each donor gave 8 to 10 milliliters of peripheral blood, drawn into EDTA-treated Vacutainer tubes. Ficoll-Paque density-gradient centrifugation was used to isolate PBMCs, with at least 7 million obtained per sample. Total RNA, at least 5 micrograms per sample, was extracted from PBMCs with Trizol reagent. For every donor, an aliquot of PBMCs went through flow cytometry to measure the percentages of naive CD45RAhigh/CD27high T cells. About this clonotype: Its specific antigen is unknown. No much larger clonotype is one base removed from it; base qualities were not supplied.

Deletion took 4 bases off V and 3 bases off J, with a span of 17 bases between the germline ends. From the cysteine up to the phenylalanine, the CDR3 has a length of 16 residues. Only the CDR3 DNA stays, 48 bases, in frame from base 1. Taken from the germline V gene, the CDR1 and CDR2 loops are KGHDR and SFDVKD. Libraries were built with 5' RACE. TCRdb records Illumina HiSeq 2500 as the sequencer. A second PCR of roughly 7 to 11 cycles was performed with a sample-barcoded 5' primer and a J-beta primer mix. A unique molecular identifier was introduced onto each TCR beta cDNA molecule by a template-switch 5' adaptor carrying 12 random nucleotides. Each sample yielded at least 2.5 million CDR3-containing paired-end reads. First-strand cDNA was synthesized from all RNA with the Mint cDNA synthesis kit, primed by a TRBC-specific oligonucleotide. Following uracil-DNA glycosylase treatment, all cDNA underwent a first 18-cycle PCR with the universal primers M1SS and BC2_uni_R. Per the authors' processing: Normalization of each sample was performed by random selection of 1 million high-quality reads, each carrying a distinct molecular identifier. Instead of being binned into consensus sequences, reads that shared molecular identifiers were thrown out. MiTCR, set to a Q25 quality threshold and the strictest error-elimination algorithm, was used for CDR3 identification, clonotype clustering and error correction. Lower-bound total TCR beta diversity was estimated with a nonparametric unseen species model using Euler transformation. The raw public reads went through TCRdb reprocessing: fastp at Q25, MiXCR clone calling, in-frame beta chains kept. Rows with one shared CDR3 protein collapse into an entry with the most common genes and DNA. These V and J calls derive from TCRdb rather than the authors' analysis. In all, the sample holds 700,000 or so distinct CDR3 sequences, and 40% to 50% of those were seen once. The ten biggest clones cover 25% to 35% of the sample.

The chain couples TRBV24-1 to TRBJ1-2, with TRBD1 perhaps the D gene, on 5 matching bases. This sequence was found in a man of 80 years or more in good health. Sequencing used blood. The nucleotide sequence is TGTGCCACCAGTGACCCCTCCGACAGCAGAGACTATGGCTACACCTTC. It is translated as CATSDPSDSRDYGYTF.